The 22 T cell receptor beta chains below come from one sample, sequenced in a study of T cells in Graves' hyperthyroidism and ophthalmopathy. RNA transcripts gave rise to amplified TCR beta CDR3 regions. First-round RT-PCR targeting the TCR CDR3 was performed with the HTBI primer set. TCRdb called the multiplex PCR reads again in MiXCR, with one record for every CDR3 protein. Here the sample spans over 150,000 distinct CDR3 sequences, less than 20% being singletons. The sample was blood. Receptors originate from a woman aged 50 to 65 with Graves' hyperthyroidism.

The table lists this clonotype with many counts. The rearrangement uses TRBV28 and TRBJ2-3; D gene unclear. The V end lost 6 bases, the J end lost 2 bases, and 6 bases lay between the germline ends. CDR1 and CDR2 (germline): MDHEN, SYDVKM. This CDR3 contains 12 residues. CDR3 sequence (DNA): TGTGCCAGCAGCCCCGACACAGATACGCAGTATTTT. Encoded protein: CASSPDTDTQYF. Based on the CDR3 plus reference TRBV28 and TRBJ2-3, the full variable domain is DVKVTQSSRYLVKRTGEKVFLECVQDMDHENMFWYRQDPGLGLRLIYFSYDVKMKEKGDIPEGYSVSREKKERFSLILESASTNQTSMYLCASSPDTDTQYFGPGTRLTVL.

This clonotype was seen a few times. The gene calls are TRBV19 and TRBJ1-2; 10 bases line up with TRBD1. Germline values: CDR1 LNHDA, CDR2 SQIVND (reference sequence). The V segment lost 4 bases and the J segment 7 bases; nucleotides outside the gene matches: 12. The CDR3 sequence is 16 residues long. The CDR3 loop reads CASSKKGQGYRLGYTF. The CDR3 region has the DNA TGTGCCAGTAGTAAAAAGGGACAGGGGTATCGCCTTGGCTACACCTTC.

Ten or more counts support this clonotype. This sequence joins TRBV11-3 and TRBJ1-1, with 9 bases lining up with TRBD1. Germline values: CDR1 SGHNT, CDR2 YENEEA. Trimming at V came to 2 bases and at J to 6 bases, leaving 4 bases not matched to a gene. The CDR3 has 14 amino acids. The CDR3 spells CASSLWDRVAEAFF. In DNA form, the CDR3 reads TGTGCCAGCAGCTTATGGGACAGGGTAGCTGAAGCTTTCTTT.

This clonotype has at least ten counts. The chain recombines TRBV27 with TRBJ2-6; weak D call: TRBD1 (6 bases). Trimming pared 5 bases from V and 0 bases from J, leaving 14 bases between. The germline V gene has CDR1 MNHEY and CDR2 SMNVEV (reference sequence). The CDR3 runs 17 residues. CDR3 amino acids: CASSPGVSISGANVLTF. Written as DNA, the CDR3 is TGTGCCAGCAGTCCAGGGGTCAGTATCTCTGGGGCCAACGTCCTGACTTTC.

The table lists this clonotype with many counts. The gene calls are TRBV12-3 or TRBV12-4 and TRBJ2-7; possibly TRBD2 for D (5 bases). This CDR3 spans 12 amino acids. Trimming shortened V by 6 bases and J by 6 bases, and 12 bases separated the two germline ends. The chain's CDR3 is CASSRNSGEQYF. DNA for the CDR3: TGTGCCAGCAGCAGAAACAGCGGCGAGCAGTACTTC.

J is TRBJ2-7 and V is TRBV7-2; a weak D match, TRBD1 (7 bases). Per the germline V gene, CDR1 is SGHTA and CDR2 is FQGNSA. The CDR3 is 16 residues long. Trimming took off 1 base at V and 5 bases at J, with 18 bases between the two ends. CDR3 bases: TGTGCCAGCAGCTTAGTTGCGGGACAGAGGGTTCACGAGCAGTACTTC. Its translation: CASSLVAGQRVHEQYF.

There are a few counts of this clonotype. The chain has TRBV4-1 and TRBJ1-2; D possibly corresponds to TRBD1 (5 bases). The germline V and J ends were trimmed by 4 bases and 0 bases, with 15 bases remaining between them. CDR1 is MGHRA and CDR2 is YSYEKL in the germline V gene. The CDR3 has 16 residues. This CDR3 is CASSPTMTETNYGYTF. In DNA form, the CDR3 reads TGCGCCAGCAGCCCTACCATGACAGAGACTAACTATGGCTACACCTTC.

This clonotype has just a few counts. The chain recombines TRBV7-6 with TRBJ1-1, with D maybe TRBD1 (6 bases). There are 17 residues in the CDR3. CDR1 and CDR2 (germline): SGHVS, FNYEAQ. V lost 1 base and J lost 1, with 16 bases in between. The chain's CDR3 is CASSLGQGRIGNTEAFF. CDR3 DNA sequence: TGTGCCAGCAGCTTAGGGCAGGGGAGGATAGGGAACACTGAAGCTTTCTTT.

V is TRBV5-6 and J is TRBJ1-1; D not resolved. The CDR3 runs to 13 residues. V lost 0 bases and J 3 bases, leaving 6 bases between the germline ends. Germline V gene data show CDR1 as SGHDT and CDR2 as YYEEEE. The CDR3 coding sequence is TGTGCCAGCAGCTTGGTCCAGGACACTGAAGCTTTCTTT. Its protein is CASSLVQDTEAFF.

In this sample, this clonotype turned up many times. The gene calls are TRBV27 and TRBJ2-5; no clear D. The CDR3 length is 14 residues. Germline assignment: CDR1 MNHEY and CDR2 SMNVEV (reference sequence). V dropped 1 base and J dropped 4 bases, with 10 bases sitting between them. The CDR3 DNA reads TGTGCCAGCAGTTTATGGGCTCCAGGAGAGACCCAGTACTTC. It translates to CASSLWAPGETQYF.

This clonotype was recorded many times. The gene calls are TRBV10-3 and TRBJ2-4; D not resolved. Trimming pared 3 bases from V and 8 bases from J, leaving 14 bases between. CDR3 length equals 14 residues. The germline V gene encodes CDR1 ENHRY and CDR2 SYGVKD. CDR3: CAISDPGRKDIQYF. CDR3 nucleotide sequence: TGTGCCATCAGTGACCCAGGTCGGAAGGACATTCAGTACTTC.

This clonotype was seen ten or more times. CDR3 protein: CAISSGLAGVQETQYF. The CDR3 DNA reads TGTGCCATCTCGTCCGGACTAGCGGGAGTCCAAGAGACCCAGTACTTC. The chain carries TRBV10-3 and TRBJ2-5, with 13 bases matching TRBD2. The V segment lost 8 bases and the J segment 1 base; nucleotides outside the gene matches: 7. The germline V gene encodes CDR1 ENHRY and CDR2 SYGVKD. CDR3 length: 16 amino acids.

V usage is TRBV11-2 and J usage is TRBJ1-1; 12 bases align to TRBD1. The CDR3 extends over 15 amino acids. Germline values: CDR1 SGHAT, CDR2 FQNNGV. The ends lost 4 bases at V and 7 bases at J; junction bases unmatched: 7. The DNA for the CDR3 is TGTGCCAGCAGCTACAGGGACAGGGGGCGAAATGAAGCTTTCTTT. This codes for CASSYRDRGRNEAFF.

This clonotype was detected many times. The V gene is TRBV19, the J gene TRBJ2-5; D may correspond to TRBD1 or TRBD2 (5 bases each). This CDR3 is built from 13 residues. V was clipped by 4 bases and J by 4 bases, with 10 bases between them. Germline V CDR1 and CDR2: LNHDA, SQIVND (reference sequence). CDR3 amino acids: CASSKGRRETQYF. Here the CDR3 DNA reads TGTGCCAGTAGTAAGGGGAGACGAGAGACCCAGTACTTC.

The chain has TRBV18 and TRBJ2-1; D remains unclear. Trimming pared 0 bases from V and 4 bases from J, leaving 13 bases between. CDR3 length: 16 residues. The germline V gene encodes CDR1 KGHSH and CDR2 LQKENI. The CDR3 loop reads CASSPPVSRKYNEQFF. For the CDR3, the DNA is TGTGCCAGCTCACCACCGGTTAGCCGAAAGTACAATGAGCAGTTCTTC.

This clonotype was recorded at least ten times. The chain uses TRBV7-2 and TRBJ2-1; 15 bases fit TRBD2. Germline values: CDR1 SGHTA, CDR2 FQGNSA. The trim removed 1 base at V and 6 bases at J, leaving 4 bases unmatched. The CDR3 is 17 amino acids. CDR3 residues: CASSLEGTSGRSNEQFF. The CDR3 nucleotides are TGTGCCAGCAGCTTAGAGGGGACTAGCGGGAGGAGCAATGAGCAGTTCTTC.

The table lists this clonotype with many counts. The gene calls are TRBV7-2 and TRBJ2-5, with 7 positions matching TRBD2. Per the germline V gene, CDR1 is SGHTA and CDR2 is FQGNSA. V was clipped by 5 bases and J by 1 base; unmatched bases: 7. CDR3 length equals 15 residues. This CDR3 is CASSISGTVQETQYF. The CDR3 DNA reads TGTGCCAGCAGCATCAGCGGGACCGTCCAAGAGACCCAGTACTTC.

The V gene is TRBV7-3, the J gene TRBJ2-3; D ambiguous. V lost 8 bases to trimming and J lost 2 bases, with 11 bases between them. Germline-derived CDR1 and CDR2 are SGHTA and FQGTGA. CDR3 size: 13 residues. The CDR3 protein is CASSAANTDTQYF. Written as DNA, the CDR3 is TGTGCCAGCTCGGCAGCGAACACAGATACGCAGTATTTT.

The CDR3 loop reads CASSRFPQGANTGELFF. The CDR3 DNA sequence: TGTGCCAGCAGCCGATTCCCTCAGGGGGCGAACACCGGGGAGCTGTTTTTT. The gene calls are TRBV6-1 and TRBJ2-2; 7 nucleotides agree with TRBD1. Germline CDR1 and CDR2: MNHNS and SASEGT. J lost 0 bases, V lost 6 bases, and 10 bases had no gene match. The CDR3 contains 17 residues.

This clonotype was seen repeatedly, ten times or more. The genes are TRBV27 and TRBJ2-7; D remains unclear. The CDR3 runs to 14 residues. Trimming took off 6 bases at V and 4 bases at J, with 16 bases between the two ends. From germline, CDR1 is MNHEY and CDR2 SMNVEV (reference sequence). The CDR3 is CASRRTIALYEQYF. The CDR3 bases are TGTGCCAGCAGACGCACGATCGCCCTATACGAGCAGTACTTC.

This clonotype was seen ten or more times. This chain uses TRBV5-5 with TRBJ1-3, with 7 positions matching TRBD1. J was trimmed by 6 bases and V by 0 bases; bases with no gene match: 6. CDR3 length: 15 amino acids. The germline V gene encodes CDR1 SGHKS and CDR2 YYEKEE (reference sequence). The chain's CDR3 is CASSLDRGAVNTIYF. The CDR3 nucleotides read TGTGCCAGCAGCTTGGACAGGGGAGCGGTAAACACCATATATTTT.

With respect to this clonotype: At one end, the junction sequence differs from germline, possibly due to a read error. The V gene is TRBV19, the J gene TRBJ2-2; TRBD1 matches 7 bases. CDR3 length: 13 residues. Germline loops: CDR1 LNHDA, CDR2 SQIVND (reference sequence). The CDR3 reads CASSIDRAGEPFF. DNA for the CDR3: TGTGCCAGTAGTATTGACAGGGCTGGGGAGCCGTTTTTT. Supplemented by reference TRBV19 and TRBJ2-2, the full variable domain reads DGGITQSPKYLFRKEGQNVTLSCEQNLNHDAMYWYRQDPGQGLRLIYYSQIVNDFQKGDIAEGYSVSREKKESFPLTVTSAQKNPTAFYLCASSIDRAGEPFFGEGSRLTVL.